Below, 9 T cell receptor beta chains from the same sample are listed, as sequenced in a study of T cell repertoires in cytomegalovirus infection. For these receptors, no antigen is known. TCRdb itself ran the reads through MiXCR, one entry per CDR3 protein. The data show a few hundred thousand distinct CDR3 sequences, about 40% seen once. The sequencing here drew on cultured PBMCs, taken from culture after CMV antigen stimulation. These receptors were collected from a human donor in good health (CMV status not recorded). Some clones in this sample may be carry-over from other donors' samples.

The rearrangement joins TRBV27 to TRBJ1-2; TRBD1 might be the D (5 bases). The CDR3 is made up of 13 amino acids. V was pared by 3 bases and J by 4 bases, with 9 bases between. CDR1 MNHEY and CDR2 SMNVEV come from the germline V gene (reference sequence). The CDR3 loop reads CASSFRVSYGYTF. The CDR3 DNA is TGTGCCAGCAGTTTCAGGGTCTCCTATGGCTACACCTTC.

The chain combines TRBV5-1 with TRBJ2-7, with 8 bases identical to TRBD2. Germline loops: CDR1 SGHRS, CDR2 YFSETQ. The junction had 6 bases not matched to a gene; V was cut back by 1 base and J by 0 bases. The CDR3 length is 16 residues. The CDR3 DNA reads TGCGCCAGCAGCTTGTCGCCTAGCGGGTCCTCCTACGAGCAGTACTTC. Its protein is CASSLSPSGSSYEQYF.

The rearrangement links TRBV7-8 to TRBJ2-3, with 12 bases identical to TRBD2. Germline CDR1 is SGHVS and CDR2 is FQNEAQ. The CDR3 covers 16 residues. The trim removed 1 base at V and 5 bases at J, leaving 4 bases unmatched. In DNA form, the CDR3 reads TGTGCCAGCAGCTTAGTTCTAGCGGGAGGGGTAGATACGCAGTATTTT. Translated: CASSLVLAGGVDTQYF.

This clonotype has only a few counts. The chain is built from TRBV6-5 and TRBJ1-1; 8 bases align to TRBD1. CDR1 is MNHEY, CDR2 SVGAGI, per germline. This CDR3 is built from 12 residues. Losses at the gene ends were 6 bases for V and 10 bases for J; bases not matched to a gene: 7. CDR3 coding DNA: TGTGCCAGCAGCAGAGGACAGGGAAGAGCTTTCTTT. This gives the protein CASSRGQGRAFF.

This clonotype has only a few counts. The J gene is TRBJ2-6, the V gene TRBV7-2, with TRBD2 identical over 7 bases. V lost 8 bases to trimming and J lost 0 bases; unmatched junction nucleotides: 4. Germline V gives CDR1 SGHTA, CDR2 FQGNSA. The CDR3 length is 15 residues. As DNA, the CDR3 is TGTGCCAGCGAGCGGGATGTCTCTGGGGCCAACGTCCTGACTTTC. It is translated as CASERDVSGANVLTF.

The rearrangement joins TRBV20-1 to TRBJ1-5; D ambiguous. CDR1 is DFQATT and CDR2 is SNEGSKA in the germline V gene (reference sequence). Trimming took off 6 bases at V and 7 bases at J, with 19 bases between the two ends. The CDR3 loop spans 14 amino acids. CDR3 bases: TGCAGTGCCACGAAAGGGAGCGTAGGGCAGCCCCAGCATTTT. This gives the protein CSATKGSVGQPQHF.

A single count supports this clonotype. V is TRBV4-1 and J is TRBJ2-1; tentative D call: TRBD2 (6 bases). CDR1 and CDR2 (germline): MGHRA, YSYEKL. Between the trimmed V and J ends, which lost 4 bases and 1 base, there was a span of 11 bases. The CDR3 runs 15 residues. Here the CDR3 reads CASSPGLYSYNEQFF. CDR3 DNA sequence: TGCGCCAGCAGCCCGGGACTCTATTCCTACAATGAGCAGTTCTTC.

The chain is built from TRBV5-1 and TRBJ1-2; D is perhaps TRBD1 (6 bases). Germline CDR1 and CDR2: SGHRS and YFSETQ. Trimming shortened V by 5 bases and J by 6 bases, and 20 bases separated the two germline ends. The CDR3 has 15 residues. This CDR3 reads CASSPPGQNWDGYTF. CDR3 nucleotides: TGCGCCAGCAGTCCGCCGGGACAAAATTGGGATGGCTACACCTTC.

This clonotype has only one observation. The V call is TRBV20-1, the J call TRBJ2-3; 7 positions match TRBD2. Germline V gene sequence: CDR1 DFQATT, CDR2 SNEGSKA (reference sequence). CDR3 length: 13 amino acids. The CDR3, as DNA: TGCAGCGGGAGCGGGGTGGGGACAGATACGCAGTATTTT. Amino acid sequence: CSGSGVGTDTQYF.